This T cell receptor (beta chain) appears in the sequencing data of a study of T cell clonotyping in hematopoietic cell transplantation. Study-wide background: Recipients were bled about 28 days pretransplant and at posttransplant days 30, 100, 180. Whole-study results and caveats: No sorting was done, leaving CD4 and CD8 contributions mixed. At the given depth, recipient repertoires were over 95% de novo clonotypes. After transplant, recipient diversity fell while pathologically expanded clonotypes grew through day 180.

Germline V lookup: CDR1 GTSNPN, CDR2 SVGIG (reference sequence). The CDR3 loop spans 11 amino acids. Assay used: immunoSEQ multiplex PCR; TCRdb lists only in-frame clones, some missing. The table lists about 14,000 clones, around three fifths of them singletons. The table lists this clone with a few counts. The antigen remains undetermined. The germline gene is not matched at one end of the junction; a read error may be the cause. The sequencing sample was made of PBMCs. The receptor's source is a human donor who either received an allogeneic hematopoietic cell transplant for a myeloid malignancy or was a related donor (not recorded which). Some clones in this sample may be carry-over from other donors' samples. This chain joins TRBV30 and TRBJ1-1; D gene uncertain. CDR3 protein: CAWSGRLSALF. DNA for the CDR3: TGTGCCTGGAGTGGGAGGCTGTCGGCGCTTTTT.